This is a list of T cell receptor beta chains from one sample in a study of blood T cell repertoires in COVID-19. This table comes from immunoSEQ multiplex PCR, and its TCRdb copy is limited to in-frame clones, with some not included. Of roughly 50,000 clones in the sample, roughly 83% are singletons; the top ten hold roughly 12%. Sample: peripheral blood. All receptors come from a human donor in a cohort sampled during active COVID-19. Each CDR3 is given with its conserved first and last residue. The D gene is left open where the match is weak. Not all rows give a size; the values are once, few, many and, for expanded clones, a class.

CDR3aa,CDR3nt,v_gene,j_gene,d_gene,abundance
CASSQDKPRRVYEQYF,TGTGCCAGCAGCCAAGATAAGCCTAGAAGAGTCTACGAGCAGTACTTC,TRBV3-1/TRBV3-2,TRBJ2-7,-,-
CASSSGQYHQPQHF,TGTGCCAGCAGTTCCGGACAGTATCATCAGCCCCAGCATTTT,TRBV28,TRBJ1-5,-,-
CASSQESGGAYEQYF,TGTGCCAGCAGCCAGGAGAGCGGGGGGGCCTACGAGCAGTACTTC,TRBV7-2,TRBJ2-7,TRBD2,-
CASSFNWGQGAYEQYF,TGCGCCAGCAGCTTTAATTGGGGACAGGGGGCCTACGAGCAGTACTTC,TRBV5-1,TRBJ2-7,TRBD1,once
CASSQDVGANQHF,TGCGCCAGCAGCCAAGATGTGGGGGCTAACCAGCATTTT,TRBV4-3,TRBJ1-5,-,-
CASSQDRGQPGYTF,TGCGCCAGCAGCCAAGATCGGGGACAGCCTGGCTACACCTTC,TRBV4-3,TRBJ1-2,TRBD1,-
CASRDFTPGLAGGPSRRRTDTQYF,TGTGCCAGTAGGGATTTCACTCCGGGACTAGCGGGGGGACCATCTCGACGGCGCACAGATACGCAGTATTTT,TRBV19,TRBJ2-3,TRBD2,few
CASSPNQHTGEKLFF,TGCGCCAGCAGCCCTAACCAACACACAGGAGAAAAACTGTTTTTT,TRBV4-3,TRBJ1-4,-,-
CASSQMTGFSGNTIYF,TGTGCCAGCAGCCAAATGACAGGTTTTAGTGGAAACACCATATATTTT,TRBV9,TRBJ1-3,-,-
CASAHTRDEAFF,TGTGCCAGCGCTCACACTCGGGATGAAGCTTTCTTT,TRBV25-1,TRBJ1-1,-,-
CASSAWTGGYNEQFF,TGTGCCAGCAGCGCTTGGACAGGGGGGTACAATGAGCAGTTCTTC,TRBV9,TRBJ2-1,TRBD1,few
CASSNLIGGGEQYF,TGTGCCAGCTCTAACCTTATCGGGGGGGGCGAGCAGTACTTC,TRBV18,TRBJ2-7,TRBD2,-
CASSNSGGVYEQYF,TGTGCCAGCAGCAACAGCGGGGGGGTCTACGAGCAGTACTTC,TRBV6-6,TRBJ2-7,TRBD2,-
CASSQGHANYGYTF,TGTGCCAGCAGCCAAGGACACGCTAACTATGGCTACACCTTC,TRBV3-1/TRBV3-2,TRBJ1-2,-,-
CASVQINEQFF,TGTGCCAGCGTCCAGATCAATGAGCAGTTCTTC,TRBV6-5,TRBJ2-1,-,-
CATTWTGRKQPQHF,TGTGCCACGACGTGGACAGGGAGGAAGCAGCCCCAGCATTTT,TRBV19,TRBJ1-5,TRBD1,-
CASSLPGTNYTF,TGTGCCAGCAGCCTACCGGGGACAAACTACACCTTC,TRBV7-9,TRBJ1-2,-,-
CATTTGGYEQYF,TGTGCCACGACGACAGGGGGCTACGAGCAGTACTTC,TRBV3-1/TRBV3-2,TRBJ2-7,TRBD1,once
CASSSDSTRLNYGYTF,TGTGCCAGCAGCTCAGACAGTACCCGCCTTAACTATGGCTACACCTTC,TRBV7-9,TRBJ1-2,-,-
CASSPRGRSNQPQHF,TGTGCCAGCAGCCCCCGAGGGCGTAGCAATCAGCCCCAGCATTTT,TRBV7-2,TRBJ1-5,-,-
CAISDRAIRTVLNEKLFF,TGTGCCATCAGTGACCGAGCCATTAGAACAGTGCTAAATGAAAAACTGTTTTTT,TRBV10-3,TRBJ1-4,-,-
CASSHRGEPSFF,TGTGCCAGCAGTCACAGGGGAGAGCCCTCTTTCTTT,TRBV27,TRBJ1-6,TRBD1,-
CASSYSRDRSMNTEAFF,TGTGCCAGCAGTTACTCCCGGGACAGGTCCATGAACACTGAAGCTTTCTTT,TRBV6-2/TRBV6-3,TRBJ1-1,TRBD1,-
CASSSGTASVEQYF,TGTGCCAGCAGCTCCGGGACAGCTTCTGTCGAGCAGTACTTC,TRBV7-2,TRBJ2-7,TRBD1,-
CASSQWTDQPQHF,TGTGCCAGCAGCCAATGGACTGATCAGCCCCAGCATTTT,TRBV3-1/TRBV3-2,TRBJ1-5,-,-
CASSKGLPGYTF,TGTGCCAGCAGCAAGGGACTGCCTGGCTACACCTTC,TRBV5-8,TRBJ1-2,-,few
CASTRDRGHGYTF,TGTGCCAGCACCAGGGACAGGGGGCATGGCTACACCTTC,TRBV11-2,TRBJ1-2,TRBD1,-
CASRTRDKETQYF,TGCGCCAGCCGTACTAGAGACAAAGAGACCCAGTACTTC,TRBV5-1,TRBJ2-5,-,-
CASSFSPGANVLTF,TGCGCCAGCAGCTTCTCCCCTGGGGCCAACGTCCTGACTTTC,TRBV5-1,TRBJ2-6,-,once
CASSSGQGVPLYGYTF,TGTGCCAGCAGCTCGGGACAGGGGGTCCCTCTCTATGGCTACACCTTC,TRBV11-2,TRBJ1-2,TRBD1,-
CASSPEPGQGAAEQYF,TGTGCCAGCTCACCAGAGCCGGGACAGGGGGCAGCCGAGCAGTACTTC,TRBV18,TRBJ2-7,TRBD1,-
CASSPTGVYEQYF,TGTGCCAGCAGCCCGACAGGGGTCTACGAGCAGTACTTC,TRBV9,TRBJ2-7,TRBD1,few
CAPASIRFF,TGCGCCCCCGCCAGTATACGGTTTTTT,TRBV10-1,TRBJ1-4,-,-
CASRLQGSHGYTF,TGTGCCAGCAGATTACAGGGGTCCCATGGCTACACCTTC,TRBV6-5,TRBJ1-2,TRBD1,-
CASSLTWALNTEAFF,TGTGCCAGCAGTCTGACCTGGGCCTTGAACACTGAAGCTTTCTTT,TRBV6-5,TRBJ1-1,-,-
CASSKGFTGRSLPLLNQPQHF,TGTGCCAGCAGCAAAGGTTTTACCGGGAGGTCGCTGCCTCTTCTGAATCAGCCCCAGCATTTT,TRBV21-1,TRBJ1-5,-,-
CASSVEGPGATIYF,TGTGCCAGCAGCGTCGAGGGACCAGGGGCCACCATATATTTT,TRBV9,TRBJ1-3,-,-
CASSYAGIVYGYTF,TGTGCCAGCAGTTACGCAGGGATCGTCTATGGCTACACCTTC,TRBV6-2/TRBV6-3,TRBJ1-2,-,-
CASSVTGTVRYGYTF,TGCGCCAGCAGCGTGACAGGAACTGTACGCTATGGCTACACCTTC,TRBV4-1,TRBJ1-2,-,once
CASSSQSGVEKLFF,TGTGCCAGTAGCTCCCAGTCGGGGGTTGAAAAACTGTTTTTT,TRBV19,TRBJ1-4,-,-
CASSQDPPLAPLVGYTF,TGCGCCAGCAGCCAAGATCCCCCGTTGGCTCCCCTCGTAGGCTACACCTTC,TRBV4-3,TRBJ1-2,-,-
CASSEEVGGSPLHF,TGCGCCAGCAGTGAGGAGGTAGGGGGTTCACCCCTCCACTTT,TRBV10-2,TRBJ1-6,-,-
CASRRDRGDTEAFF,TGTGCCAGCAGACGCGACAGGGGAGATACTGAAGCTTTCTTT,TRBV6-5,TRBJ1-1,TRBD1,-
CASSPSSGGRETQYF,TGTGCCAGCAGCCCCAGTAGCGGGGGCCGAGAGACCCAGTACTTC,TRBV14,TRBJ2-5,TRBD2,-
CASSLGPGISLEQYF,TGTGCCAGCAGCTTAGGGCCCGGGATCTCGCTCGAGCAGTACTTC,TRBV7-3,TRBJ2-7,-,-
CASSPFTGTGYSYNSPLHF,TGTGCCAGCAGTCCATTTACCGGGACAGGCTACTCCTATAATTCACCCCTCCACTTT,TRBV27,TRBJ1-6,TRBD1,-
CASSYRDRGSYEQYF,TGTGCCAGCAGTTACCGGGACAGGGGCTCCTACGAGCAGTACTTC,TRBV6-5,TRBJ2-7,TRBD1,-
CASSRGGQGASFGYEQYF,TGTGCCAGCAGCCGGGGGGGCCAGGGGGCAAGTTTTGGCTACGAGCAGTACTTC,TRBV3-1/TRBV3-2,TRBJ2-7,-,-
CASSSGGFGEQYF,TGTGCCAGCAGTTCAGGGGGGTTTGGCGAGCAGTACTTC,TRBV7-6,TRBJ2-7,-,once
CASNRDSSYEQYF,TGTGCCAGCAATAGGGACAGCTCCTACGAGCAGTACTTC,TRBV6-5,TRBJ2-7,TRBD1,medium-sized
CASSLTAGSGGYGYTF,TGTGCCAGCAGCTTAACGGCAGGGTCTGGCGGCTATGGCTACACCTTC,TRBV7-2,TRBJ1-2,-,-
CASAQGAGEKLFF,TGTGCGAGCGCACAGGGGGCAGGGGAAAAACTGTTTTTT,TRBV10-3,TRBJ1-4,TRBD1,-
CASSPPGGDAGELFF,TGTGCCAGCAGCCCCCCGGGAGGGGACGCCGGGGAGCTGTTTTTT,TRBV7-9,TRBJ2-2,TRBD2,-
CASSLSGNQPQHF,TGTGCCAGCAGCCTCTCAGGGAATCAGCCCCAGCATTTT,TRBV12-3/TRBV12-4,TRBJ1-5,-,-
CASSLRGTGVNYGYTF,TGTGCCAGCAGCCTCCGAGGGACAGGGGTTAACTATGGCTACACCTTC,TRBV7-2,TRBJ1-2,TRBD1,-